The 26 T cell receptor beta chains given below trace back to one sample, sequenced in a study of cytomegalovirus exposure and HLA in healthy donors. PCR used 60 Vbeta primers and 13 Jbeta primers. Profiled with immunoSEQ multiplex PCR; TCRdb holds only in-frame clones, not every one. Of tens of thousands of clones in the sample, about 79% were seen once. What was sequenced was PBMCs. The receptors were gathered from a man between 60 and 75 years old in good health and CMV-seropositive.

A few counts support this clone. The J gene is TRBJ1-2, the V gene TRBV11-2; 8 bases are a match to TRBD1. V was clipped by 7 bases and J by 2 bases; unmatched bases: 9. This CDR3 has 15 amino acids. Germline V gives CDR1 SGHAT, CDR2 FQNNGV. This CDR3 reads CASNRIRGRNYGYTF. In DNA, the CDR3 is TGTGCCAGCAACCGGATCAGGGGGCGGAACTATGGCTACACCTTC.

The genes are TRBV19 and TRBJ2-2; TRBD2 is a possible D gene (6 bases). Germline CDR1 LNHDA, CDR2 SQIVND (reference sequence). This CDR3 spans 20 amino acids. Trimming removed 1 base at V and 1 base at J, with 22 bases between. The CDR3 protein is CASSIAPGLVGGRNTGELFF. CDR3 nucleotides: TGTGCCAGTAGTATAGCCCCTGGACTGGTGGGGGGAAGGAACACCGGGGAGCTGTTTTTT.

The genes are TRBV11-3 and TRBJ2-7; tentatively, D is TRBD2 (7 bases). CDR3 size: 12 residues. Per germline, CDR1 SGHNT and CDR2 YENEEA. Trimming removed 5 bases at V and 6 bases at J, with 11 bases between. The DNA of the CDR3 is TGTGCCAGCAGCGAGGGGGGGGTCGAGCAGTACTTC. Amino acids: CASSEGGVEQYF.

The V call is TRBV6-5, the J call TRBJ1-1, with D uncertain. V dropped 8 bases and J dropped 7 bases, with 11 bases sitting between them. The CDR3 consists of 11 residues. Germline values: CDR1 MNHEY, CDR2 SVGAGI. For the CDR3, the DNA is TGTGCCAGCTCTGGTGGCCATGAAGCTTTCTTT. Its translation is CASSGGHEAFF.

This chain uses TRBV5-1 with TRBJ2-1; weak D call: TRBD1 (5 bases). The CDR3 extends over 14 amino acids. CDR1 and CDR2 from the germline V gene are SGHRS and YFSETQ. V gave up 2 bases and J gave up 8 bases, with 14 bases separating them. The CDR3 sequence: CASSLQSRVDEQFF. As DNA, the CDR3 is TGCGCCAGCAGCTTACAATCCAGGGTCGATGAGCAGTTCTTC.

This sequence joins TRBV2 and TRBJ1-3; D is possibly TRBD1 (5 bases). The CDR3 length is 14 residues. Germline V gene lookup returns CDR1 SNHLY and CDR2 FYNNEI. V gave up 6 bases and J gave up 2 bases, with 11 bases separating them. This chain's CDR3 is CASSLKGPGNTIYF. For the CDR3, the DNA is TGTGCCAGCAGCCTAAAGGGGCCTGGAAACACCATATATTTT.

The genes are TRBV9 and TRBJ2-1; the match to TRBD2 covers 13 bases. The CDR3 is 16 residues long. CDR1 and CDR2 from the germline V gene are SGDLS and YYNGEE. The ends lost 3 bases at V and 7 bases at J; junction bases unmatched: 7. The CDR3 spells CASSERLAGGLNEQFF. For the CDR3, the DNA is TGTGCCAGCAGCGAAAGACTAGCGGGGGGTCTAAATGAGCAGTTCTTC.

This clone was found once. The rearrangement joins TRBV19 to TRBJ1-2; TRBD1 matches 7 bases. Losses at the gene ends were 2 bases for V and 3 bases for J; bases not matched to a gene: 6. The CDR3 is made up of 15 amino acids. Germline V gene data show CDR1 as LNHDA and CDR2 as SQIVND (reference sequence). This chain's CDR3 is CASSIRPGQYYGYTF. CDR3 sequence (DNA): TGTGCCAGTAGTATACGCCCGGGACAGTACTATGGCTACACCTTC.

V usage is TRBV2 and J usage is TRBJ1-1; 8 bases align to TRBD1. Germline V lookup: CDR1 SNHLY, CDR2 FYNNEI. This CDR3 is 13 amino acids long. Unmatched junction bases numbered 2, after V lost 7 bases and J lost 1 base. The DNA for the CDR3 is TGTGCCAGCATCGGACAGGGGAACACTGAAGCTTTCTTT. Protein product: CASIGQGNTEAFF.

A note on this clone: The junction departs from germline at one end; a sequencing error may be responsible. The V and J genes are TRBV2 and TRBJ2-7; possibly TRBD2 for D (6 bases). Germline assignment: CDR1 SNHLY and CDR2 FYNNEI. The CDR3 has 16 residues. This chain's CDR3 is CASTENAGLTVNEQYF. CDR3 nucleotides: TGTGCCAGCACTGAAAACGCGGGACTCACTGTCAACGAGCAGTACTTC.

V usage is TRBV5-8 and J usage is TRBJ2-3; D may be TRBD1 (6 bases). The germline V and J ends were trimmed by 2 bases and 0 bases, with 16 bases remaining between them. Germline CDR1 reads SGHTS; CDR2 reads YDEGEE. The CDR3 is 17 residues long. This CDR3 is CASSFQKGTPSTDTQYF. In DNA form, the CDR3 reads TGTGCCAGCAGCTTCCAGAAGGGGACACCCAGCACAGATACGCAGTATTTT.

The J gene is TRBJ2-7, the V gene TRBV2, with 7 bases matching TRBD2. The CDR3 is 14 residues long. The V segment lost 6 bases and the J segment 7 bases; nucleotides outside the gene matches: 12. From germline, CDR1 is SNHLY and CDR2 FYNNEI. The CDR3: CASSVASGMGEQYF. The CDR3 nucleotides read TGTGCCAGCAGCGTGGCGAGCGGGATGGGAGAGCAGTACTTC.

The table lists this clone with a count of one. V usage is TRBV10-3 and J usage is TRBJ1-3; D perhaps matches TRBD1 (6 bases). The CDR3 contains 16 residues. Germline CDR1 ENHRY, CDR2 SYGVKD. V shed 2 bases and J shed 4 bases, with 15 bases lying between them. The CDR3 DNA sequence: TGTGCCATCAGTGAGCGGCAGGGGTATAGCGGAAACACCATATATTTT. Residues: CAISERQGYSGNTIYF.

The genes are TRBV12-5 and TRBJ2-3, with 8 bases identical to TRBD2. V shed 6 bases and J 0 bases; nucleotides not matched to a gene: 8. Germline V gene lookup returns CDR1 LGHNT and CDR2 FRNRAP. The CDR3 totals 16 residues. CDR3 bases: TGTGCTAGTGGCCTTGGACTAGCCGCTAGCACAGATACGCAGTATTTT. This codes for CASGLGLAASTDTQYF.

The chain is built from TRBV4-1 and TRBJ2-1, with a possible D match to TRBD2 (6 bases). CDR3 size: 17 residues. The germline CDR1 and CDR2 sequences are MGHRA and YSYEKL. Trimming removed 6 bases at V and 0 bases at J, with 18 bases between. The CDR3 DNA is TGCGCCAGCAGAAGGAAAGGTTTGGGGGGCTCCTACAATGAGCAGTTCTTC. It yields the protein CASRRKGLGGSYNEQFF.

This clone was recorded only once. This chain joins TRBV9 and TRBJ1-1; D may be TRBD1 (6 bases). The V and J ends lost 3 bases and 3 bases respectively, with 15 bases between them. The CDR3 loop spans 15 amino acids. The germline gives CDR1 SGDLS, CDR2 YYNGEE. CDR3 protein: CASSASRGIDTEAFF. The CDR3, as DNA: TGTGCCAGCAGCGCGTCCAGGGGTATAGACACTGAAGCTTTCTTT.

In this sample, this clone turned up once. The CDR3 region is CASSLTRQGAYEQYF. Written as DNA, the CDR3 is TGTGCCAGCAGCTTAACCCGACAGGGGGCCTACGAGCAGTACTTC. The J gene is TRBJ2-5, the V gene TRBV11-3; 9 bases are a match to TRBD1. The J call may not be correct, given that the DNA end is closer to TRBJ2-7. This CDR3 has 15 residues. The germline V gene has CDR1 SGHNT and CDR2 YENEEA.

The genes are TRBV7-9 and TRBJ1-4; D might be TRBD1 (6 bases). This CDR3 contains 15 residues. The germline CDR1 and CDR2 sequences are SEHNR and FQNEAQ (reference sequence). The V and J ends lost 0 bases and 3 bases respectively, with 8 bases between them. The CDR3 here is CASSLAGASNEKLFF. In DNA, the CDR3 is TGTGCCAGCAGCTTAGCGGGGGCGTCTAATGAAAAACTGTTTTTT.

In its sample, this clone was seen once. The chain uses TRBV29-1 and TRBJ2-1; 7 positions agree with TRBD1. Germline loops: CDR1 SQVTM, CDR2 ANQGSEA. This CDR3 is 14 amino acids long. Losses at the gene ends were 7 bases for V and 0 bases for J; bases not matched to a gene: 6. The CDR3 protein is CSERTGSSYNEQFF. CDR3 in DNA: TGCAGCGAACGGACAGGAAGCTCCTACAATGAGCAGTTCTTC.

This sequence joins TRBV11-3 and TRBJ1-1; 10 bases agree with TRBD1. Germline V gene data show CDR1 as SGHNT and CDR2 as YENEEA. This CDR3 has 13 amino acids. V trimming: 7 bases; J trimming: 7 bases; junction bases outside the gene matches: 6. The CDR3 DNA sequence: TGTGCCAGCACCGTGGGACAGGGGTATGAAGCTTTCTTT. It is translated as CASTVGQGYEAFF.

The chain links TRBV5-1 to TRBJ1-1; TRBD1 is a possible D gene (5 bases). The V end was cut by 4 bases, the J end by 5 bases, with 24 bases between. Germline CDR1 reads SGHRS; CDR2 reads YFSETQ. The CDR3 consists of 17 residues. CDR3 protein: CASSLRPAGLVGTEAFF. CDR3 coding DNA: TGCGCCAGCAGCCTAAGACCCGCGGGACTCGTGGGTACTGAAGCTTTCTTT.

This chain's CDR3 is CAISEGGTGGYNEQFF. The DNA of the CDR3 is TGTGCCATCAGTGAGGGGGGGACAGGGGGCTACAATGAGCAGTTCTTC. V gene TRBV10-3 combines with J gene TRBJ2-1; TRBD1 agrees at 11 bases. Per germline, CDR1 ENHRY and CDR2 SYGVKD. Trimming at V came to 2 bases and at J to 3 bases, leaving 3 bases not matched to a gene. The CDR3 is 16 amino acids.

The chain is built from TRBV11-2 and TRBJ1-2, with D maybe TRBD1 (5 bases). Germline V gene sequence: CDR1 SGHAT, CDR2 FQNNGV. The germline V and J ends were trimmed by 0 bases and 6 bases, with 11 bases remaining between them. This CDR3 is 14 amino acids long. This chain's CDR3 is CASSLETLGDGYTF. The CDR3, as DNA: TGTGCCAGCAGCTTAGAGACTCTAGGGGATGGCTACACCTTC.

The gene calls are TRBV6-1 and TRBJ2-2; 14 positions agree with TRBD2. Germline CDR1 is MNHNS and CDR2 is SASEGT. V was clipped by 4 bases and J by 5 bases; unmatched bases: 9. This CDR3 spans 18 amino acids. The CDR3 loop reads CASSGGGLAGVATGELFF. CDR3 bases: TGTGCCAGCAGTGGGGGGGGACTAGCGGGAGTAGCGACCGGGGAGCTGTTTTTT.

Written as DNA, the CDR3 is TGTGCCAGCAGACTGGGGACAGGGGATTATGGCTACACCTTC. Its translation is CASRLGTGDYGYTF. The V and J genes are TRBV7-9 and TRBJ1-2, with 10 bases that match TRBD1. Germline V CDR1 and CDR2: SEHNR, FQNEAQ (reference sequence). Trimming at V came to 6 bases and at J to 5 bases, leaving 6 bases not matched to a gene. This CDR3 comprises 14 residues.

The chain uses TRBV19 and TRBJ2-4; unclear D gene. There are 14 residues in the CDR3. Trimming left V 3 bases short and J 10 bases short, with 16 bases between. Germline V gene data show CDR1 as LNHDA and CDR2 as SQIVND (reference sequence). The CDR3, as DNA: TGTGCCAGTAGTATGTCGAGGCAGCCGGAGATTCAGTACTTC. Its translation: CASSMSRQPEIQYF.